Below are 21 T cell receptor beta chains sequenced from a single sample in a study of graft-versus-host responses after intestinal transplantation. Clones were read by immunoSEQ multiplex PCR, and TCRdb kept only the in-frame ones, dropping some. This table has approximately 120,000 clones, around 90% appearing once. What these receptors recognize is not known. Specimen: unstimulated CD4+ T cells sorted from spleen or lymph node cells, collected before intestinal transplant. The receptors were gathered from a human donor who received an intestinal transplant.

The CDR3 is CASSALERRGRSAFF. The CDR3 DNA reads TGTGCCAGCAGTGCCCTCGAGCGTAGGGGGCGGTCAGCTTTCTTT. This chain uses TRBV6-1 with TRBJ1-1; 7 bases match TRBD1. V shed 4 bases, J shed 10 bases, and the junction held 15 bases outside the gene matches. This CDR3 contains 15 residues. The germline V gene has CDR1 MNHNS and CDR2 SASEGT.

This rearrangement joins TRBV5-4 to TRBJ1-2; D is possibly TRBD1 (6 bases). Germline assignment: CDR1 SGHNT and CDR2 YYREEE (reference sequence). The CDR3 is made up of 15 amino acids. Trimming stripped 4 bases from V and 4 bases from J, with 17 bases between. The CDR3 here is CASSQGGVGLYGYTF. The DNA for the CDR3 is TGTGCCAGCAGCCAAGGGGGGGTCGGTCTCTATGGCTACACCTTC.

This rearrangement joins TRBV4-2 to TRBJ1-2; D may be TRBD1 (5 bases). This CDR3 is 15 amino acids long. Germline CDR1 LGHNA, CDR2 YNFKEQ. Trimming cost V 8 bases and J 3 bases, with 19 bases left between them. CDR3 sequence (DNA): TGTGCCAGCGGAACTTTGGGCAGGGCGGACTATGGCTACACCTTC. Its translation: CASGTLGRADYGYTF.

The chain links TRBV29-1 to TRBJ1-1; D is undetermined. Germline V gives CDR1 SQVTM, CDR2 ANQGSEA. The CDR3 is 11 residues long. V was shortened by 5 bases and J by 3 bases, with 7 bases between the two germline ends. Here the CDR3 reads CSVQEDTEAFF. The CDR3, as DNA: TGCAGCGTTCAGGAGGACACTGAAGCTTTCTTT.

The chain combines TRBV5-1 with TRBJ1-1; possible D gene TRBD1, 5 bases. Germline assignment: CDR1 SGHRS and CDR2 YFSETQ. V lost 1 base to trimming and J lost 7 bases, with 8 bases between them. The CDR3 contains 12 residues. CDR3 DNA: TGCGCCAGCAGCTTGAGGGGCGATGAAGCTTTCTTT. The encoded protein is CASSLRGDEAFF.

This clone was counted only a few times. This chain connects TRBV6-1 to TRBJ1-1; 7 bases are a match to TRBD1. V lost 4 bases to trimming and J lost 4 bases; unmatched junction nucleotides: 6. Germline V gene sequence: CDR1 MNHNS, CDR2 SASEGT. This CDR3 is 14 amino acids long. CDR3 sequence reads: CASSVMTGTTEAFF. The CDR3 bases are TGTGCCAGCAGTGTTATGACAGGGACCACTGAAGCTTTCTTT.

This clone has just a few counts. The V and J genes are TRBV28 and TRBJ1-2; the D gene is possibly TRBD1 (5 bases). Between the trimmed V and J ends, which lost 5 bases and 1 base, there was a span of 14 bases. The germline V gene encodes CDR1 MDHEN and CDR2 SYDVKM. This CDR3 contains 15 residues. The CDR3 spells CASSPPGGYNYGYTF. In nucleotides, the CDR3 is TGTGCCAGCAGTCCCCCGGGGGGGTATAACTATGGCTACACCTTC.

The chain links TRBV7-9 to TRBJ2-7; 10 bases line up with TRBD1. Trimming took 3 bases from V and 1 from J; bases not matched to a gene: 6. The CDR3 loop spans 16 amino acids. Germline values: CDR1 SEHNR, CDR2 FQNEAQ (reference sequence). The CDR3 region is CASSFSTGQGSYEQYF. CDR3 bases: TGTGCCAGCAGCTTTTCTACGGGACAGGGGTCCTACGAGCAGTACTTC.

The chain recombines TRBV30 with TRBJ2-7; tentatively, D is TRBD2 (5 bases). This CDR3 has 15 amino acids. Per germline, CDR1 GTSNPN and CDR2 SVGIG (reference sequence). The germline V and J ends were trimmed by 2 bases and 1 base, with 15 bases remaining between them. CDR3 DNA: TGTGCCTGGAGTAGGACTCTAAGAGGGTCCTACGAGCAGTACTTC. Residues: CAWSRTLRGSYEQYF. Using reference TRBV30 and TRBJ2-7 for the parts outside the CDR3, the full variable domain is SQTIHQWPATLVQPVGSPLSLECTVEGTSNPNLYWYRQAAGRGLQLLFYSVGIGQISSEVPQNLSASRPQDRQFILSSKKLLLSDSGFYLCAWSRTLRGSYEQYFGPGTRLTVT.

The chain uses TRBV5-1 and TRBJ2-5; 7 nucleotides align to TRBD2. This CDR3 comprises 15 residues. Germline V lookup: CDR1 SGHRS, CDR2 YFSETQ. Unmatched junction bases numbered 6, after V lost 0 bases and J lost 4 bases. CDR3 protein: CASSLGTREGETQYF. As DNA, the CDR3 is TGCGCCAGCAGCTTGGGGACTAGAGAAGGAGAGACCCAGTACTTC.

The V call is TRBV9, the J call TRBJ1-2, with D uncertain. Germline CDR1 reads SGDLS; CDR2 reads YYNGEE. The germline V and J ends were trimmed by 4 bases and 2 bases, with 3 bases remaining between them. CDR3 size: 11 residues. The CDR3 DNA reads as TGTGCCAGCAGCCTCAACTATGGCTACACCTTC. Protein sequence: CASSLNYGYTF.

This clone has just one count. The rearrangement joins TRBV10-1 to TRBJ1-2; the D gene is possibly TRBD1 (5 bases). The germline gives CDR1 WNHNN, CDR2 SYGVQD (reference sequence). V was shortened by 11 bases and J by 8 bases, with 15 bases between the two germline ends. The CDR3 totals 11 residues. CDR3 coding DNA: TGCGCCGGCGGGACGGCGCACGGCTACACCTTC. Translated: CAGGTAHGYTF.

The chain carries TRBV6-1 and TRBJ2-7; 12 positions agree with TRBD2. Germline values: CDR1 MNHNS, CDR2 SASEGT. The CDR3 covers 14 residues. The J segment lost 2 bases and the V segment lost 7 bases, leaving 3 bases of the junction unmatched. The CDR3 here is CASTGLAGPYEQYF. CDR3 in DNA: TGTGCCAGCACCGGACTAGCGGGGCCCTACGAGCAGTACTTC.

This clone was seen just once. This chain uses TRBV9 with TRBJ2-5; 10 bases fit TRBD2. The CDR3 spans 15 residues. Germline CDR1 SGDLS, CDR2 YYNGEE. The trim removed 1 base at V and 5 bases at J, leaving 5 bases unmatched. The CDR3 DNA reads TGTGCCAGCAGCGTAAGCCTAGCGGGGGCGGAGACCCAGTACTTC. It encodes CASSVSLAGAETQYF. Variable domain in full (rest from reference TRBV9 and TRBJ2-5): DSGVTQTPKHLITATGQRVTLRCSPRSGDLSVYWYQQSLDQGLQFLIQYYNGEERAKGNILERFSAQQFPDLHSELNLSSLELGDSALYFCASSVSLAGAETQYFGPGTRLLVL.

V and J are TRBV10-1 and TRBJ1-4; the D is unclear. From germline, CDR1 is WNHNN and CDR2 SYGVQD (reference sequence). V lost 0 bases and J 2 bases, leaving 25 bases between the germline ends. The CDR3 runs to 21 residues. The CDR3 spells CASSESIVAGKVAGTNEKLFF. The CDR3 coding sequence is TGCGCCAGCAGTGAGTCTATAGTGGCTGGCAAGGTCGCTGGGACTAATGAAAAACTGTTTTTT.

Concerning this clone itself: A junction boundary mismatches the germline segment, possibly from a read error. The CDR3 bases are TGTGCCAGCGGTGACAGATCCCAGCCCCAGCATTTT. This sequence encodes CASGDRSQPQHF. The chain links TRBV2 to TRBJ1-5; D possibly corresponds to TRBD1 (5 bases). CDR1 and CDR2 (germline): SNHLY, FYNNEI. This CDR3 comprises 12 residues.

The V call is TRBV19, the J call TRBJ1-2; 10 bases agree with TRBD1. CDR3 length equals 17 residues. Trimming cost V 5 bases and J 4 bases; bases outside gene matches: 13. Germline CDR1 LNHDA, CDR2 SQIVND (reference sequence). CDR3: CASSGRRLDRGSYGYTF. CDR3 nucleotides: TGTGCCAGTAGTGGGAGGCGCCTGGACAGGGGGTCCTATGGCTACACCTTC.

The rearrangement uses TRBV10-3 and TRBJ2-1; no reliable D call. The V gene's germline CDR1 is ENHRY and CDR2 SYGVKD. The CDR3 length is 14 residues. Trimming cost V 4 bases and J 2 bases, with 9 bases left between them. The DNA for the CDR3 is TGTGCCATCAGTGGTCAGGCTACCTACAATGAGCAGTTCTTC. It is translated as CAISGQATYNEQFF.

This clone appeared a single time. This sequence joins TRBV4-1 and TRBJ1-2, with D perhaps TRBD1 (5 bases). CDR1 and CDR2 (germline): MGHRA, YSYEKL. CDR3 size: 18 residues. The V gene lost 4 bases and the J gene lost 4 bases, with 25 bases spanning the gap. CDR3 sequence reads: CASSRYLTTDRKFYGYTF. The CDR3 DNA is TGCGCCAGCAGCCGATACTTAACAACCGACAGAAAATTCTATGGCTACACCTTC.

The rearrangement joins TRBV6-1 to TRBJ1-2, with TRBD1 as a possible D gene (5 bases). Germline V gene data show CDR1 as MNHNS and CDR2 as SASEGT. This CDR3 has 13 amino acids. Trimming removed 5 bases at V and 1 base at J, with 8 bases between. CDR3 sequence: CASSMGGNYGYTF. The CDR3 DNA reads as TGTGCCAGCAGTATGGGGGGTAACTATGGCTACACCTTC.

The gene calls are TRBV5-4 and TRBJ2-7; D remains ambiguous. The V and J ends lost 4 bases and 6 bases respectively, with 14 bases between them. This CDR3 has 13 residues. CDR1 SGHNT and CDR2 YYREEE come from the germline V gene (reference sequence). The CDR3 sequence is CASSISPQAEQYF. As DNA, the CDR3 is TGTGCCAGCAGCATCTCGCCCCAGGCCGAGCAGTACTTC.